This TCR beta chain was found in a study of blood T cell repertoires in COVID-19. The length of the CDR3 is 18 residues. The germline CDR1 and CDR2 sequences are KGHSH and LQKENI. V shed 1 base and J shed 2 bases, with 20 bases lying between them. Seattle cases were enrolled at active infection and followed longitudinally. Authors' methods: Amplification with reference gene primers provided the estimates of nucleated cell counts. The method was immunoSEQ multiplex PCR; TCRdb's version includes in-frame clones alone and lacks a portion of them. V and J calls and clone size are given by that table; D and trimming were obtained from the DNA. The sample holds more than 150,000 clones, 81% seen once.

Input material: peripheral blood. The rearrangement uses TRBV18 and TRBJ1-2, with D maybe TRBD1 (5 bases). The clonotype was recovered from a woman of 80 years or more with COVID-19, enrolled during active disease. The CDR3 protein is CASSPRPPGGVDNYGYTF. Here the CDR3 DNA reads TGTGCCAGCTCACCACGGCCGCCCGGGGGGGTCGACAACTATGGCTACACCTTC.